This T cell receptor (beta chain) was profiled in a study of blood T cell repertoires in COVID-19. Whole-study context: T cells, B-cell-depleted T cells, or PBMCs provided the cDNA or gDNA that served as material.

Original handling: Nucleated cell number was recorded as an estimate derived from reference gene primer amplification. Profiled with immunoSEQ multiplex PCR; TCRdb holds only in-frame clones, not every one. That table furnishes V, J and clone size, whereas the DNA furnished D and trimming. The sample lists some 130,000 clones, 85% to 90% seen once, with under 4.5% in the top ten. Seattle patient enrollment occurred during active infection, with longitudinal follow-up thereafter. The germline gives CDR1 LNHDA, CDR2 SQIVND (reference sequence). This CDR3 region has 14 residues. Trimming left V 0 bases short and J 4 bases short, with 7 bases between.

The sample was peripheral blood. The J gene is TRBJ1-5, the V gene TRBV19; D unresolved. The origin of this receptor is a man in his sixties with COVID-19, enrolled during active disease. CDR3: CASSIDGSNQPQHF. CDR3 coding DNA: TGTGCCAGTAGTATAGACGGGTCTAATCAGCCCCAGCATTTT.